These 17 T cell receptor beta chains originate from one sample sequenced in a study of cytomegalovirus exposure and HLA in healthy donors. Primers for the PCR totalled 60 Vbeta and 13 Jbeta. The protocol was immunoSEQ multiplex PCR, while the TCRdb copy is restricted to in-frame clones and leaves out a portion. The table for this sample gives about 170,000 clones. Sequencing used PBMCs. These receptors all come from a woman under 30 in good health and CMV-seropositive.

This chain joins TRBV30 and TRBJ2-5, with D unclear. TRBJ2-7 explains the end of the DNA better; the J call may be wrong. CDR1 GTSNPN and CDR2 SVGIG come from the germline V gene (reference sequence). CDR3 length equals 14 residues. CDR3 loop: CAWSVPGFSYEQYF. The CDR3 coding sequence is TGTGCCTGGAGTGTACCGGGTTTTTCCTACGAGCAGTACTTC.

The J gene is TRBJ2-7, the V gene TRBV11-2; TRBD2 aligns across 9 bases. The trim removed 5 bases at V and 2 bases at J, leaving 4 bases unmatched. The CDR3 loop spans 14 amino acids. Germline CDR1 SGHAT, CDR2 FQNNGV. The CDR3 DNA is TGTGCCAGCAGCAACGTAGCGGGAGCCTACGAGCAGTACTTC. Translating gives CASSNVAGAYEQYF.

V is TRBV6-5 and J is TRBJ1-6; 7 bases are shared with TRBD1. Germline V gene lookup returns CDR1 MNHEY and CDR2 SVGAGI. The CDR3 consists of 15 residues. V lost 0 bases and J lost 7; bases outside the gene matches: 3. This chain's CDR3 is CASSYSGTENSPLHF. The CDR3 coding sequence is TGTGCCAGCAGTTACTCCGGGACAGAAAATTCACCCCTCCACTTT.

The chain couples TRBV7-3 to TRBJ2-1; D is possibly TRBD1 (6 bases). V gave up 3 bases and J gave up 9 bases, with 18 bases separating them. Germline V gives CDR1 SGHTA, CDR2 FQGTGA. This CDR3 is built from 15 residues. DNA for the CDR3: TGTGCCAGCAGCTTCCTCAGTTCAGGGGATGGTGAGCAGTTCTTC. Amino acids: CASSFLSSGDGEQFF.

V and J are TRBV5-6 and TRBJ2-5; D possibly corresponds to TRBD2 (7 bases). The DNA end is more similar to TRBJ2-7, so the J call may be wrong. Germline V gene data show CDR1 as SGHDT and CDR2 as YYEEEE. The CDR3 covers 14 residues. The CDR3 is CASSSEGGAREQYF. For the CDR3, the DNA is TGTGCCAGCAGCTCCGAGGGGGGGGCGCGCGAGCAGTACTTC.

About this clone itself: This specimen includes other DNA sequences encoding the same CDR3. The CDR3 coding sequence is TGTGCCAGCAGCTTGGGCAGGGGGAGGTTCACCGGGGAGCTGTTTTTT. Residues: CASSLGRGRFTGELFF. The rearrangement joins TRBV5-4 to TRBJ2-2; perhaps TRBD1 as D (7 bases). The germline V gene has CDR1 SGHNT and CDR2 YYREEE (reference sequence). The CDR3 is made up of 16 amino acids. Trimming removed 0 bases from V and 4 bases from J, with 13 bases in between.

The rearrangement joins TRBV5-1 to TRBJ2-3; the match to TRBD2 covers 10 bases. The CDR3 runs 16 residues. After removal of 5 bases from V and 1 base from J, the junction contained 7 bases not matched to a gene. Germline-derived CDR1 and CDR2 are SGHRS and YFSETQ. The CDR3, as DNA: TGCGCCAGCAGATTCGGACTAGCGGATGGCACAGATACGCAGTATTTT. Translating it yields CASRFGLADGTDTQYF.

The chain couples TRBV5-1 to TRBJ1-1; the D gene is possibly TRBD1 (5 bases). Germline loops: CDR1 SGHRS, CDR2 YFSETQ. Trimming pared 1 base from V and 7 bases from J, leaving 11 bases between. The CDR3 consists of 13 residues. CDR3 protein: CASSLSLTGEAFF. For the CDR3, the DNA is TGCGCCAGCAGCTTGTCCCTTACAGGTGAAGCTTTCTTT. Together with reference TRBV5-1 and TRBJ1-1, the CDR3 gives the full variable domain: KAGVTQTPRYLIKTRGQQVTLSCSPISGHRSVSWYQQTPGQGLQFLFEYFSETQRNKGNFPGRFSGRQFSNSRSEMNVSTLELGDSALYLCASSLSLTGEAFFGQGTRLTVV.

The gene calls are TRBV5-6 and TRBJ2-4; D remains unclear. Deletions cut 2 bases from V and 0 bases from J, with 6 bases between. The CDR3 totals 14 residues. CDR1 and CDR2 (germline): SGHDT, YYEEEE. CDR3 in DNA: TGTGCCAGCAGCTTCTTCCCAGCCAAAAACATTCAGTACTTC. It specifies CASSFFPAKNIQYF.

The chain uses TRBV9 and TRBJ1-1, with 9 bases lining up with TRBD1. CDR3 length: 17 amino acids. Germline V gives CDR1 SGDLS, CDR2 YYNGEE. Trimming at V came to 3 bases and at J to 0 bases, leaving 9 bases not matched to a gene. The CDR3 region is CASSAIDRGGMNTEAFF. CDR3 bases: TGTGCCAGCAGCGCGATCGACAGGGGGGGAATGAACACTGAAGCTTTCTTT.

For the CDR3, the DNA is TGTGCCAGCTCAACCAAGGCAGGGGATGGCTACACCTTC. It encodes CASSTKAGDGYTF. This chain joins TRBV18 and TRBJ1-2; D is perhaps TRBD1 (6 bases). V lost 5 bases and J lost 6, with 13 bases in between. Germline CDR1 is KGHSH and CDR2 is LQKENI. The CDR3 contains 13 residues.

The chain uses TRBV14 and TRBJ2-3, with a weak D call TRBD2 (6 bases). Trimming took 4 bases from V and 6 from J, leaving 20 bases between them. CDR1 SGHDN and CDR2 FVKESK come from the germline V gene. CDR3 length: 16 amino acids. CDR3 DNA: TGTGCCAGCAGCCTCGGACACCCCACAGGAGGGGATACGCAGTATTTT. It specifies CASSLGHPTGGDTQYF.

The V call is TRBV7-3, the J call TRBJ2-2; 9 nucleotides agree with TRBD1. Trimming cost V 5 bases and J 1 base; bases outside gene matches: 5. The CDR3 extends over 16 amino acids. The V gene's germline CDR1 is SGHTA and CDR2 FQGTGA. The CDR3 DNA follows: TGTGCCAGCAGCCCCCGGACAGGGGAGAACACCGGGGAGCTGTTTTTT. This gives the protein CASSPRTGENTGELFF.

This chain connects TRBV5-5 to TRBJ2-1; TRBD1 might be the D (6 bases). The CDR3 runs to 15 residues. Trimming shortened V by 0 bases and J by 5 bases, and 12 bases separated the two germline ends. Germline values: CDR1 SGHKS, CDR2 YYEKEE (reference sequence). CDR3 coding DNA: TGTGCCAGCAGCTTGGCGCAGGGGATAAACAATGAGCAGTTCTTC. Its protein is CASSLAQGINNEQFF.

In nucleotides, the CDR3 is TGTGCCAGCAGCGTAGGGAGTACTGAAGCTTTCTTT. Protein product: CASSVGSTEAFF. V and J are TRBV7-9 and TRBJ1-1; the D is unclear. Germline loops: CDR1 SEHNR, CDR2 FQNEAQ (reference sequence). The germline V and J ends were trimmed by 5 bases and 5 bases, with 9 bases remaining between them. The CDR3 is made up of 12 amino acids.

CDR3 bases: TGTGCCAGCAGTTCAAATCAGGGTTACACTGAAGCTTTCTTT. The encoded protein is CASSSNQGYTEAFF. The chain employs TRBV28 and TRBJ1-1, with D perhaps TRBD1 (5 bases). The CDR3 consists of 14 residues. Trimming took 4 bases from V and 3 from J, leaving 12 bases between them. Germline lookup yields CDR1 MDHEN and CDR2 SYDVKM.

Turning to this clone: The identical CDR3 is also encoded by other nucleotide sequences in the sample. The V call is TRBV4-1, the J call TRBJ1-2; D possibly corresponds to TRBD1 (6 bases). Per the germline V gene, CDR1 is MGHRA and CDR2 is YSYEKL. The CDR3 extends over 16 amino acids. V was pared by 5 bases and J by 3 bases, with 19 bases between. CDR3: CASSRTASQGDYGYTF. In DNA, the CDR3 is TGCGCCAGCAGCAGAACGGCCTCACAGGGAGACTATGGCTACACCTTC.